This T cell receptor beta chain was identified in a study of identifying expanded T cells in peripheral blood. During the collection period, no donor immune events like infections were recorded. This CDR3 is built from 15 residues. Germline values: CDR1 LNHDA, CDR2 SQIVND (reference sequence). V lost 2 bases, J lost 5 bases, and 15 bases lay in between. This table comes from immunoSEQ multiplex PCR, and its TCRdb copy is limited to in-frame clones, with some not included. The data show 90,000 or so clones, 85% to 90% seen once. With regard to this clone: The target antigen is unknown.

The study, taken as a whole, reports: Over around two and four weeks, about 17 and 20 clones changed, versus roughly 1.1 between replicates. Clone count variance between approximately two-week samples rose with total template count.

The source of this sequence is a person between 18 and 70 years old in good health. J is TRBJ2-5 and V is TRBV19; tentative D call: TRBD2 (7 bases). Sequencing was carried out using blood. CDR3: CASSISGGRWETQYF. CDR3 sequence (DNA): TGTGCCAGTAGTATATCGGGGGGCCGATGGGAGACCCAGTACTTC.